This TCR beta chain was sequenced for a study of neoadjuvant anti-PD-1 for oral cavity cancer (dated by TCRdb to about 2021). Background on the whole study: Three to four biweekly doses of nivolumab at 3 mg/kg were mostly administered to patients before curative-intent surgical resection. For patients who did not progress, a fourth nivolumab dose was given around day 43, followed by definitive surgical resection on days 50-56. Under RECIST 1.1, a patient counted as a responder if showing complete response, partial response or stable disease, and as a non-responder if showing progression. The parent correlative cohort included roughly 13 patients, with an approximately 30% response rate.

This clone appeared a few times. This receptor's antigen is unknown. No clone much larger than this one lies a single base away; base qualities are absent. What the authors observed across the whole study: Only a few patients per response group were included in the TCR analyses, and larger cohorts for validation were called for by the authors. Within PBMCs, T cell clonality (Gini index) was significantly higher in non-responders than responders after neoadjuvant nivolumab. A higher pretreatment blood Treg/Th17 ratio correlated with both higher pretreatment blood TCRbeta clonality and lower post-treatment tumor TCRbeta clonality.

This sample's time point label indicates: after neoadjuvant nivolumab, at surgical resection. Patients had been newly diagnosed with stage II-IVA oral cavity squamous cell carcinoma, and no prior systemic or radiation treatment had been given to the patients. The cohort consisted of patients with HPV-negative, locally advanced oral cavity squamous cell carcinoma. Peripheral blood mononuclear cells were analyzed directly, without maintenance or expansion in culture. Samples came from a longitudinal correlative study of a single-arm phase II trial of neoadjuvant nivolumab in oral cavity squamous cell carcinoma. Genomic DNA-based TCRbeta sequencing was performed on subject-matched pre- and post-treatment PBMCs and tumors from three responders and three non-responders. Peripheral blood mononuclear cells were collected before nivolumab treatment and again after treatment, at the time of surgery. The Maxwell RSC DNA from Cells kit was used to isolate genomic DNA from PBMCs.

The germline V and J ends show losses of 6 bases and 5 bases respectively, and no gene match explains 6 bases of the junction. Per the germline V gene (reference sequence), MNHNY is the CDR1 and SVGAGI is the CDR2. The CDR3 contains 14 residues, cysteine and phenylalanine counted. Of the read, only the CDR3 DNA is kept; its 42 bases are in frame from base 1. For deep sequencing, PBMC libraries mostly used 450 to 550 ng of input genomic DNA, with six replicates for each sample. The immunoSEQ hsTCRbeta kit was used to prepare TCRbeta libraries according to the manufacturer's instructions. The finished libraries were brought together in one pool at 3 nM, which was then read using an Illumina NovaSeq 6000 S4 flow cell. In the original analysis: Raw data preprocessing and quality control were performed with the immunoSEQ Analyzer. The analysis was restricted to productive rearrangements, with each unique CDR3 amino acid sequence defining a clonotype. Using the R package tcR, the researchers computed the Gini-Simpson index as their estimate of repertoire clonality. Student's t test was used to compare Gini indices, and Pearson correlation was used to assess associations with tumor size change. The clones in this table, taken by TCRdb from immuneACCESS, are in-frame only. Not every clone is retained; where verified, under half of the shortfall comes from an unresolved V gene, and the cause of the rest is unknown. V and J calls and clone size follow that table, whereas D and trimming were derived from the DNA. Counted in this sample were around 9,100 clones; roughly 64% of them appeared once. The ten largest account for under 5.5% of the sample.

The sequenced sample was PBMCs, obtained after nivolumab (anti-PD-1) treatment. Recombination linked TRBV6-6 to TRBJ1-5; TRBD1 lines up with 8 middle nucleotides. This TCR came from a person aged 35 to 85 with oral cavity squamous cell carcinoma. The CDR3 corresponds to CASSLGQGDQPQHF. The DNA sequence is as follows: TGTGCCAGCAGCCTAGGACAGGGAGATCAGCCCCAGCATTTT.